The entry below gives a single T cell receptor beta chain sequence along with its context. Germline V lookup: CDR1 MNHEY, CDR2 SVGEGT. Trimming stripped 1 base from V and 9 bases from J, with 7 bases between. The CDR3 is 13 amino acids. The sample comes from a study of blood T cell repertoires in COVID-19. The data were produced by immunoSEQ multiplex PCR, yet TCRdb's version contains in-frame clones alone and is incomplete. This table holds 200,000 to 300,000 clones, around 80% found once. The sequenced sample consisted of peripheral blood. This rearrangement joins TRBV6-2 or TRBV6-3 to TRBJ1-6; a weak D match, TRBD1 (5 bases). The clonotype originates from a man in his 60s with acute or convalescent COVID-19. The CDR3 reads CASSYYRTSPLHF. In nucleotides, the CDR3 is TGTGCCAGCAGTTACTACAGGACTTCACCCCTCCACTTT.